A single sample gave rise to the 15 T cell receptor beta chains below, sequenced in a study of shared clonotypes between healthy human individuals. Clones were read by immunoSEQ multiplex PCR, and TCRdb kept only the in-frame ones, dropping some. Of a few million clones in the sample, 85% to 95% were seen once. The sequenced sample consisted of naive CD4+ T cells from PBMCs. The sample's subset: CD45RA+ positively selected. The origin of the receptors is a man between 18 and 35 years old in good health. Some clones in this sample may be carry-over from other donors' samples.

The chain has TRBV7-9 and TRBJ1-2, with D possibly TRBD1 on 5 matching bases. The CDR3 loop spans 12 amino acids. Trimming pared 2 bases from V and 5 bases from J, leaving 6 bases between. The germline gives CDR1 SEHNR, CDR2 FQNEAQ (reference sequence). DNA of the CDR3: TGTGCCAGCAGCTTACCAGGGTATGGCTACACCTTC. This encodes CASSLPGYGYTF.

The chain links TRBV19 to TRBJ2-1, with 7 bases that match TRBD2. CDR1 and CDR2 from the germline V gene are LNHDA and SQIVND (reference sequence). This CDR3 comprises 14 residues. V gave up 5 bases and J gave up 0 bases; unmatched junction bases: 1. Here the CDR3 DNA reads TGTGCCAGTAGTGCTAGCGGCTCCTACAATGAGCAGTTCTTC. It codes for CASSASGSYNEQFF.

This rearrangement joins TRBV28 to TRBJ2-1; D uncertain. Per germline, CDR1 MDHEN and CDR2 SYDVKM. The V gene lost 10 bases and the J gene lost 0 bases, with 10 bases spanning the gap. The CDR3 loop spans 13 amino acids. The CDR3 nucleotides read TGTGCCACCCGGTTGACCTCCTACAATGAGCAGTTCTTC. It codes for CATRLTSYNEQFF. Full variable domain (rest looked up from reference TRBV28 and TRBJ2-1): DVKVTQSSRYLVKRTGEKVFLECVQDMDHENMFWYRQDPGLGLRLIYFSYDVKMKEKGDIPEGYSVSREKKERFSLILESASTNQTSMYLCATRLTSYNEQFFGPGTRLTVL.

The J gene is TRBJ1-6, the V gene TRBV4-3; 7 positions match TRBD1. V was clipped by 4 bases and J by 6 bases; unmatched bases: 12. This CDR3 has 17 amino acids. Germline V CDR1 and CDR2: LGHNA, YSLEER. CDR3 loop: CASSLRGGWDSNSPLHF. The CDR3 DNA sequence: TGCGCCAGCAGCCTGAGGGGGGGTTGGGACAGTAATTCACCCCTCCACTTT.

The V and J genes are TRBV7-6 and TRBJ1-2; a possible D gene is TRBD1 (5 bases). The CDR3 is made up of 12 amino acids. V lost 6 bases and J 6 bases, leaving 11 bases between the germline ends. CDR1 and CDR2 from the germline V gene are SGHVS and FNYEAQ. DNA of the CDR3: TGTGCCAGCAGTTCTGGGGGGGATGGCTACACCTTC. Translated, it gives CASSSGGDGYTF.

The chain recombines TRBV6-5 with TRBJ1-4; a weak D match, TRBD1 (6 bases). This CDR3 spans 15 amino acids. Germline loops: CDR1 MNHEY, CDR2 SVGAGI. Trimming shortened V by 0 bases and J by 7 bases, and 12 bases separated the two germline ends. CDR3 region: CASSYSVGGGEKLFF. CDR3 DNA: TGTGCCAGCAGTTACTCGGTAGGGGGTGGTGAAAAACTGTTTTTT.

This chain joins TRBV10-3 and TRBJ2-7; 8 bases are shared with TRBD2. CDR3 size: 12 residues. Germline V gives CDR1 ENHRY, CDR2 SYGVKD. V shed 5 bases and J 7 bases; nucleotides not matched to a gene: 4. The CDR3 spells CAISSLAEEQYF. In DNA form, the CDR3 reads TGTGCCATCAGTTCACTAGCGGAAGAGCAGTACTTC.

V and J are TRBV28 and TRBJ2-5; 11 nucleotides align to TRBD1. Germline trimming cut 6 bases from V and 5 bases from J; bases unmatched to any gene: 14. This CDR3 region has 17 residues. The V gene's germline CDR1 is MDHEN and CDR2 SYDVKM. The CDR3 DNA follows: TGTGCCAGCAGCCCGGCAGATGGACAGGGGGCTGGGGAGACCCAGTACTTC. This sequence encodes CASSPADGQGAGETQYF.

This clone showed up just once. J is TRBJ2-7 and V is TRBV10-3, with TRBD2 identical over 7 bases. J lost 3 bases, V lost 2 bases, and 19 bases had no gene match. This CDR3 contains 19 residues. CDR1 and CDR2 (germline): ENHRY, SYGVKD. The chain's CDR3 is CAISEPNRGGGSANYEQYF. The CDR3 DNA sequence: TGTGCCATCAGTGAGCCGAATAGGGGCGGGGGTAGCGCGAACTACGAGCAGTACTTC.

The chain recombines TRBV2 with TRBJ2-5, with TRBD2 matching 7 bases. Germline lookup yields CDR1 SNHLY and CDR2 FYNNEI. V shed 7 bases, J shed 5 bases, and the junction held 10 bases outside the gene matches. This CDR3 is built from 14 residues. The CDR3, as DNA: TGTGCCAGCAAGCGCCTAAGGGAGGGGGAGACCCAGTACTTC. Protein sequence: CASKRLREGETQYF.

This chain links TRBV14 with TRBJ2-7; D remains ambiguous. CDR1 SGHDN and CDR2 FVKESK come from the germline V gene. The V gene lost 5 bases and the J gene lost 3 bases, with 8 bases spanning the gap. The CDR3 totals 12 residues. CDR3 nucleotides: TGTGCCAGCAGCACGGACGGCTACGAGCAGTACTTC. As protein: CASSTDGYEQYF. The full variable domain, completed using reference TRBV14 and TRBJ2-7, is EAGVTQFPSHSVIEKGQTVTLRCDPISGHDNLYWYRRVMGKEIKFLLHFVKESKQDESGMPNNRFLAERTGGTYSTLKVQPAELEDSGVYFCASSTDGYEQYFGPGTRLTVT.

The chain employs TRBV6-1 and TRBJ1-5; 8 bases are shared with TRBD1. Germline values: CDR1 MNHNS, CDR2 SASEGT. The CDR3 loop spans 15 amino acids. Trimming cost V 5 bases and J 3 bases; bases outside gene matches: 6. In nucleotides, the CDR3 is TGTGCCAGCAGTAGAGGGACAGGAGACAATCAGCCCCAGCATTTT. Encoded protein: CASSRGTGDNQPQHF.

The chain combines TRBV30 with TRBJ2-2, with a tentative D call TRBD2 (5 bases). CDR1 is GTSNPN and CDR2 is SVGIG in the germline V gene (reference sequence). The CDR3 covers 14 residues. The V gene lost 4 bases and the J gene lost 2 bases, with 11 bases spanning the gap. CDR3 loop: CAWKRQVNTGELFF. CDR3 nucleotide sequence: TGTGCCTGGAAGCGGCAGGTTAACACCGGGGAGCTGTTTTTT.

This rearrangement joins TRBV6-5 to TRBJ1-6, with TRBD1 matching over 7 bases. Germline CDR1 and CDR2: MNHEY and SVGAGI. CDR3 length: 14 amino acids. Germline trimming cut 6 bases from V and 6 bases from J; bases unmatched to any gene: 5. The CDR3 DNA reads as TGTGCCAGCAGGAGGGACAGCAGTAATTCACCCCTCCACTTT. This translates into CASRRDSSNSPLHF.

The genes are TRBV7-3 and TRBJ2-1; D is perhaps TRBD1 or TRBD2 (5 bases each). Germline lookup yields CDR1 SGHTA and CDR2 FQGTGA. The germline V and J ends were trimmed by 4 bases and 0 bases, with 13 bases remaining between them. The CDR3 is made up of 16 amino acids. CDR3 coding DNA: TGTGCCAGCAGCTACACACGGGACGCCTCCTACAATGAGCAGTTCTTC. Protein: CASSYTRDASYNEQFF.